Below are 21 T cell receptor beta chains sequenced from a single sample in a study of blood T cell repertoires in COVID-19. Only in-frame clones appear in the TCRdb table, and some are missing; sequencing was by immunoSEQ multiplex PCR. The data hold approximately 230,000 clones, with 88% observed a single time. The sequencing input was peripheral blood. The receptors stem from an elderly man with acute or convalescent COVID-19.

The chain recombines TRBV7-8 with TRBJ2-5; TRBD2 agrees at 14 bases. Germline assignment: CDR1 SGHVS and CDR2 FQNEAQ. The CDR3 totals 17 residues. V dropped 5 bases and J dropped 4; count of bases not matched to a gene: 9. This chain's CDR3 is CASSRGLAGGWGETQYF. The CDR3 DNA is TGTGCCAGCAGCCGAGGACTAGCGGGGGGATGGGGAGAGACCCAGTACTTC.

This clone was seen only a few times. This chain connects TRBV4-1 to TRBJ2-6; D is unresolved. Trimming took off 0 bases at V and 4 bases at J, with 16 bases between the two ends. CDR1 is MGHRA and CDR2 is YSYEKL in the germline V gene. The CDR3 runs 18 residues. Written as DNA, the CDR3 is TGCGCCAGCAGCCAAGAACCAGGAAGTGTTGCGGGGGCCAACGTCCTGACTTTC. This gives the protein CASSQEPGSVAGANVLTF.

This clone was counted once. The V gene is TRBV5-6, the J gene TRBJ1-3; D gene uncertain. The germline gives CDR1 SGHDT, CDR2 YYEEEE. The CDR3 length is 14 residues. Trimming removed 0 bases from V and 2 bases from J, with 6 bases in between. The CDR3 here is CASSLVQTGNTIYF. The CDR3 DNA sequence: TGTGCCAGCAGCTTGGTGCAGACTGGAAACACCATATATTTT.

This sequence joins TRBV5-6 and TRBJ2-3, with TRBD1 as a possible D gene (5 bases). The CDR3 covers 13 residues. CDR1 is SGHDT, CDR2 YYEEEE, per germline. Trimming stripped 5 bases from V and 6 bases from J, with 13 bases between. The CDR3: CASRSQGSDTQYF. CDR3 DNA sequence: TGTGCCAGCAGGTCGCAGGGTTCTGATACGCAGTATTTT.

This chain connects TRBV6-5 to TRBJ2-3; the D gene is possibly TRBD1 (5 bases). Germline V gene sequence: CDR1 MNHEY, CDR2 SVGAGI. The CDR3 covers 13 residues. Deletions cut 6 bases from V and 5 bases from J, with 12 bases between. In DNA, the CDR3 is TGTGCCAGCAGGTTCTCAGGGAAAGATACGCAGTATTTT. It translates to CASRFSGKDTQYF.

V and J are TRBV5-4 and TRBJ1-2, with a tentative D call TRBD1 (5 bases). Deletions cut 4 bases from V and 7 bases from J, with 17 bases between. The CDR3 runs to 14 residues. Per the germline V gene, CDR1 is SGHNT and CDR2 is YYREEE (reference sequence). The CDR3 loop reads CASSAPSQGIGYTF. The CDR3 DNA reads as TGTGCCAGCAGCGCGCCAAGCCAGGGAATTGGCTACACCTTC.

The rearrangement links TRBV10-3 to TRBJ2-3; 7 bases agree with TRBD2. The CDR3 has 16 residues. Germline trimming cut 1 base from V and 5 bases from J; bases unmatched to any gene: 9. Germline V gene sequence: CDR1 ENHRY, CDR2 SYGVKD. The CDR3 spells CAISELRRGGKDTQYF. CDR3 nucleotides: TGTGCCATCAGTGAGTTGAGGAGGGGAGGGAAAGATACGCAGTATTTT.

The CDR3: CASSPERDFEQYF. CDR3 nucleotide sequence: TGTGCCAGCTCACCGGAAAGAGACTTCGAGCAGTACTTC. This chain links TRBV18 with TRBJ2-7; D is unclear. V gave up 3 bases and J gave up 6 bases, with 12 bases separating them. The CDR3 extends over 13 amino acids. Germline CDR1 is KGHSH and CDR2 is LQKENI.

The chain uses TRBV18 and TRBJ1-3; 11 positions agree with TRBD1. Germline CDR1 and CDR2: KGHSH and LQKENI. After removal of 6 bases from V and 3 bases from J, the junction contained 4 bases not matched to a gene. The CDR3 contains 15 residues. The CDR3 is CASSSDRGHGNTIYF. CDR3 sequence (DNA): TGTGCCAGCTCTTCGGACAGGGGGCATGGAAACACCATATATTTT.

The chain is built from TRBV4-1 and TRBJ2-7, with a possible D match to TRBD1 (5 bases). V was trimmed by 0 bases and J by 1 base, leaving 7 bases between them. Germline values: CDR1 MGHRA, CDR2 YSYEKL. CDR3 length: 14 amino acids. The CDR3 region is CASSQDRDSYEQYF. DNA of the CDR3: TGCGCCAGCAGCCAAGACAGGGATTCCTACGAGCAGTACTTC.

The rearrangement links TRBV7-2 to TRBJ2-3; 7 bases match TRBD2. The CDR3 is 14 amino acids. Trimming at V came to 7 bases and at J to 6 bases, leaving 10 bases not matched to a gene. Germline V CDR1 and CDR2: SGHTA, FQGNSA. CDR3 loop: CASTPQAGSDTQYF. CDR3 in DNA: TGTGCCAGCACCCCCCAAGCGGGGTCTGATACGCAGTATTTT.

This clone has a handful of counts. This CDR3 reads CASSLASVAGTYEQYF. The CDR3 DNA is TGTGCCAGCAGCTTAGCGTCGGTAGCGGGGACCTACGAGCAGTACTTC. The rearrangement joins TRBV11-1 to TRBJ2-7; 8 bases are shared with TRBD2. Germline V gives CDR1 SGHAT, CDR2 FQDESV (reference sequence). J gave up 2 bases and V 0 bases, and 6 bases lay outside the gene matches. The CDR3 sequence is 16 residues long.

The CDR3 nucleotides are TGTGCCAGCAGCTTGGCAGGGGGCGGAGGTGGAAACACCATATATTTT. Its translation: CASSLAGGGGGNTIYF. The chain couples TRBV5-4 to TRBJ1-3; TRBD1 matches 8 bases. From germline, CDR1 is SGHNT and CDR2 YYREEE (reference sequence). The J segment lost 3 bases and the V segment lost 0 bases, leaving 5 bases of the junction unmatched. This CDR3 contains 16 residues.

The V and J genes are TRBV7-3 and TRBJ1-1; D uncertain. Per germline, CDR1 SGHTA and CDR2 FQGTGA. The CDR3 contains 13 residues. V lost 2 bases to trimming and J lost 5 bases, with 9 bases between them. CDR3 DNA: TGTGCCAGCAGCTTACTAAGGAGGACTGAAGCTTTCTTT. Protein: CASSLLRRTEAFF.

The rearrangement joins TRBV18 to TRBJ1-2; 7 nucleotides agree with TRBD1. CDR1 is KGHSH, CDR2 LQKENI, per germline. V lost 3 bases, J lost 7 bases, and 8 bases stayed unmatched. This CDR3 region has 14 residues. CDR3 protein: CASSPGQDGFGYTF. CDR3 nucleotides: TGTGCCAGCTCACCCGGACAGGATGGGTTTGGCTACACCTTC. The full variable domain, its missing parts supplied by reference TRBV18 and TRBJ1-2, is NAGVMQNPRHLVRRRGQEARLRCSPMKGHSHVYWYRQLPEEGLKFMVYLQKENIIDESGMPKERFSAEFPKEGPSILRIQQVVRGDSAAYFCASSPGQDGFGYTFGSGTRLTVV.

The V gene is TRBV10-3, the J gene TRBJ1-3; D ambiguous. Germline CDR1 reads ENHRY; CDR2 reads SYGVKD. Trimming left V 7 bases short and J 4 bases short, with 11 bases between. This CDR3 contains 13 residues. In DNA, the CDR3 is TGTGCCATCAAGGGCGGGTCGGGAAACACCATATATTTT. Translated, it gives CAIKGGSGNTIYF.

The genes are TRBV7-2 and TRBJ1-1, with 7 bases aligning to TRBD1. Germline trimming cut 5 bases from V and 6 bases from J; bases unmatched to any gene: 9. The CDR3 has 14 residues. Germline V gives CDR1 SGHTA, CDR2 FQGNSA. This CDR3 reads CASSIYYQGAEAFF. The DNA of the CDR3 is TGTGCCAGCAGCATCTATTATCAGGGGGCTGAAGCTTTCTTT.

Only a few counts were recorded for this clone. The chain couples TRBV19 to TRBJ2-1; 8 positions agree with TRBD2. CDR3 size: 13 residues. Germline assignment: CDR1 LNHDA and CDR2 SQIVND (reference sequence). J lost 10 bases, V lost 5 bases, and 7 bases had no gene match. CDR3 sequence (DNA): TGTGCCAGTAGTTTCACGGGAGGGGACGAGCAGTTCTTC. Amino acids: CASSFTGGDEQFF.

In this sample, this clone turned up once. The rearrangement joins TRBV7-2 to TRBJ2-7; 12 bases line up with TRBD2. V was clipped by 4 bases and J by 3 bases; unmatched bases: 4. This CDR3 has 15 amino acids. Looked up from germline, CDR1 is SGHTA and CDR2 is FQGNSA. The CDR3: CASSSRTSGNYEQYF. Written as DNA, the CDR3 is TGTGCCAGCAGCTCTCGGACTAGCGGGAACTACGAGCAGTACTTC.

This clone was found a few times. The chain links TRBV7-3 to TRBJ2-1; 9 bases map to TRBD2. J gave up 4 bases and V 5 bases, and 9 bases lay outside the gene matches. The germline V gene encodes CDR1 SGHTA and CDR2 FQGTGA. This CDR3 has 16 amino acids. CDR3 protein: CASSPLPAGGYNEQFF. The CDR3 bases are TGTGCCAGCAGCCCCCTCCCCGCGGGAGGGTACAATGAGCAGTTCTTC.

This clone appeared a single time. The V gene is TRBV10-1, the J gene TRBJ2-3; TRBD2 matches 13 bases. The CDR3 is 16 residues long. Germline CDR1 is WNHNN and CDR2 is SYGVQD (reference sequence). The trim removed 3 bases at V and 3 bases at J, leaving 3 bases unmatched. Here the CDR3 reads CASSDRTSGSTDTQYF. CDR3 nucleotides: TGCGCCAGCAGTGATAGGACTAGCGGGAGTACAGATACGCAGTATTTT.